These 31 T cell receptor beta chains were sequenced from one sample in a study of blood T cell repertoires in COVID-19. Assay: immunoSEQ multiplex PCR; the TCRdb copy retains only in-frame clones and omits some. The repertoire has roughly 160,000 clones, 87% of them found once; the top ten carry approximately 6.5%. Sequencing was performed on PBMCs or T cells enriched from blood (not recorded which). The source is a woman in her forties or fifties who had recovered from COVID-19.

The chain uses TRBV9 and TRBJ2-1, with 15 bases fitting TRBD2. Germline loops: CDR1 SGDLS, CDR2 YYNGEE. The CDR3 length is 16 residues. The junction had 6 bases not matched to a gene; V was cut back by 3 bases and J by 8 bases. In DNA form, the CDR3 reads TGTGCCAGCAGCGGTGGGACTAGCGGGAGGATCGATGAGCAGTTCTTC. This encodes CASSGGTSGRIDEQFF.

The chain carries TRBV5-1 and TRBJ2-3; 9 nucleotides agree with TRBD1. The CDR3 totals 15 residues. Germline lookup yields CDR1 SGHRS and CDR2 YFSETQ. The trim removed 3 bases at V and 3 bases at J, leaving 5 bases unmatched. CDR3 nucleotide sequence: TGCGCCAGCAGCTCAAGGACAGGGGAGACAGATACGCAGTATTTT. As protein: CASSSRTGETDTQYF.

The rearrangement links TRBV7-2 to TRBJ2-7; TRBD1 agrees at 9 bases. The CDR3 sequence is 14 residues long. The ends lost 1 base at V and 5 bases at J; junction bases unmatched: 3. Germline CDR1 reads SGHTA; CDR2 reads FQGNSA. The CDR3 is CASSLVDRGNEQYF. DNA for the CDR3: TGTGCCAGCAGCTTAGTGGACAGGGGAAACGAGCAGTACTTC. The whole variable domain, remainder taken from reference TRBV7-2 and TRBJ2-7, is GAGVSQSPSNKVTEKGKDVELRCDPISGHTALYWYRQSLGQGLEFLIYFQGNSAPDKSGLPSDRFSAERTGGSVSTLTIQRTQQEDSAVYLCASSLVDRGNEQYFGPGTRLTVT.

The V call is TRBV19, the J call TRBJ1-1; no clear D gene. The germline CDR1 and CDR2 sequences are LNHDA and SQIVND (reference sequence). This CDR3 is built from 14 residues. V lost 0 bases and J lost 0, with 5 bases in between. CDR3 sequence (DNA): TGTGCCAGTAGTATAGATCGGTTGAACACTGAAGCTTTCTTT. As protein: CASSIDRLNTEAFF.

V gene TRBV5-1 combines with J gene TRBJ1-2, with D maybe TRBD1 (5 bases). This CDR3 comprises 15 residues. CDR1 and CDR2 from the germline V gene are SGHRS and YFSETQ. V was pared by 0 bases and J by 8 bases, with 17 bases between. The CDR3 loop is CASSLDSRVRGGYTF. The DNA of the CDR3 is TGCGCCAGCAGCTTGGATAGCAGGGTGAGAGGCGGCTACACCTTC.

This clone came up a few times. CDR3 in DNA: TGTGCCACCTCACCAATGGCAGCGAACTACAATGAGCAGTTCTTC. It is translated as CATSPMAANYNEQFF. The gene calls are TRBV9 and TRBJ2-1; D remains ambiguous. Trimming shortened V by 9 bases and J by 3 bases, and 19 bases separated the two germline ends. The CDR3 loop spans 15 amino acids. Germline assignment: CDR1 SGDLS and CDR2 YYNGEE. The full variable domain, with the rest looked up from reference TRBV9 and TRBJ2-1, is DSGVTQTPKHLITATGQRVTLRCSPRSGDLSVYWYQQSLDQGLQFLIQYYNGEERAKGNILERFSAQQFPDLHSELNLSSLELGDSALYFCATSPMAANYNEQFFGPGTRLTVL.

The sample holds a few counts of this clone. The chain combines TRBV5-5 with TRBJ2-7, with D possibly being TRBD1 (6 bases). Trimming removed 0 bases from V and 3 bases from J, with 13 bases in between. The CDR3 loop spans 15 amino acids. CDR1 SGHKS and CDR2 YYEKEE come from the germline V gene (reference sequence). CDR3 nucleotides: TGTGCCAGCAGCTTGGTGGACAGTCGCAACTACGAGCAGTACTTC. Translated: CASSLVDSRNYEQYF.

The chain joins TRBV7-9 to TRBJ2-7; D gene uncertain. CDR1 and CDR2 (germline): SEHNR, FQNEAQ (reference sequence). V was cut by 1 base and J by 6 bases, with 10 bases left in between. CDR3 size: 13 residues. The CDR3 spells CASSLELGSEQYF. The CDR3, as DNA: TGTGCCAGCAGCTTAGAGCTCGGTTCCGAGCAGTACTTC.

The chain has TRBV28 and TRBJ1-2; 7 bases map to TRBD1. The CDR3 has 15 amino acids. Unmatched junction bases numbered 4, after V lost 2 bases and J lost 1 base. The germline CDR1 and CDR2 sequences are MDHEN and SYDVKM. DNA for the CDR3: TGTGCCAGCAGTTTAACAGGGGCATATAACTATGGCTACACCTTC. Encoded protein: CASSLTGAYNYGYTF.

The chain employs TRBV29-1 and TRBJ2-1, with TRBD2 identical over 12 bases. CDR1 is SQVTM, CDR2 ANQGSEA, per germline. The CDR3 consists of 19 residues. The J segment lost 0 bases and the V segment lost 5 bases, leaving 14 bases of the junction unmatched. CDR3 sequence (DNA): TGCAGCGTTCTTGGGGGGCGAGGGACTAGCGGGTTCTCCTACAATGAGCAGTTCTTC. It is translated as CSVLGGRGTSGFSYNEQFF.

This chain joins TRBV2 and TRBJ2-7, with 10 positions matching TRBD2. This CDR3 is 18 amino acids long. J was trimmed by 1 base and V by 2 bases; bases with no gene match: 11. Germline values: CDR1 SNHLY, CDR2 FYNNEI. The CDR3 DNA is TGTGCCAGCAGTGAAAAGGGTAGCGGGAGGCTCCGTTCCTACGAGCAGTACTTC. As protein: CASSEKGSGRLRSYEQYF.

The chain uses TRBV27 and TRBJ1-2; D ambiguous. Germline V CDR1 and CDR2: MNHEY, SMNVEV (reference sequence). This CDR3 has 15 amino acids. V was cut by 2 bases and J by 0 bases, with 10 bases left in between. CDR3 loop: CASSLSIGANYGYTF. The CDR3 coding sequence is TGTGCCAGCAGTTTAAGCATCGGAGCTAACTATGGCTACACCTTC.

V and J are TRBV7-2 and TRBJ2-7, with 10 bases aligning to TRBD1. V shed 5 bases, J shed 4 bases, and the junction held 14 bases outside the gene matches. This CDR3 is built from 17 residues. Looked up from germline, CDR1 is SGHTA and CDR2 is FQGNSA. CDR3 DNA sequence: TGTGCCAGCAGCCCGGAGACAGGGGGCGCATTCCCATACGAGCAGTACTTC. It encodes CASSPETGGAFPYEQYF.

The rearrangement links TRBV28 to TRBJ1-2; D is unclear. This CDR3 is built from 14 residues. V was shortened by 3 bases and J by 9 bases, with 17 bases between the two germline ends. CDR1 is MDHEN and CDR2 is SYDVKM in the germline V gene. The CDR3 loop reads CASSLSQPGFSYTF. The DNA of the CDR3 is TGTGCCAGCAGTTTGAGCCAGCCGGGTTTTAGCTACACCTTC.

The V and J genes are TRBV5-1 and TRBJ2-2; maybe TRBD1 (5 bases). Germline V gene sequence: CDR1 SGHRS, CDR2 YFSETQ. Between the trimmed V and J ends, which lost 5 bases and 0 bases, there was a span of 11 bases. This CDR3 region has 15 residues. The CDR3 sequence: CASRQDTTNTGELFF. The CDR3, as DNA: TGCGCCAGCAGACAGGACACGACGAACACCGGGGAGCTGTTTTTT. Based on the CDR3 plus reference TRBV5-1 and TRBJ2-2, the full variable domain is KAGVTQTPRYLIKTRGQQVTLSCSPISGHRSVSWYQQTPGQGLQFLFEYFSETQRNKGNFPGRFSGRQFSNSRSEMNVSTLELGDSALYLCASRQDTTNTGELFFGEGSRLTVL.

V and J are TRBV3-1 (or the pseudogene TRBV3-2) and TRBJ2-1, with TRBD2 identical over 11 bases. This CDR3 is built from 16 residues. Germline-derived CDR1 and CDR2 are LGHDT and YNNKEL (reference sequence). The ends lost 0 bases at V and 5 bases at J; junction bases unmatched: 3. CDR3 in DNA: TGTGCCAGCAGCCAAGAAACTAGCGGGAGAAACAATGAGCAGTTCTTC. Residues: CASSQETSGRNNEQFF.

The chain is built from TRBV7-6 and TRBJ2-3, with D possibly being TRBD2 (6 bases). Trimming took 5 bases from V and 5 from J, leaving 20 bases between them. The germline gives CDR1 SGHVS, CDR2 FNYEAQ. CDR3 length equals 16 residues. The DNA of the CDR3 is TGTGCCAGCAGCCCCGATCACCAGACTAGTGTAGATACGCAGTATTTT. Protein product: CASSPDHQTSVDTQYF.

Only one count was recorded for this clone. This chain links TRBV18 with TRBJ2-7; 10 bases fit TRBD1. Germline V gives CDR1 KGHSH, CDR2 LQKENI. After removal of 3 bases from V and 3 bases from J, the junction contained 5 bases not matched to a gene. The CDR3 covers 15 residues. The CDR3 DNA reads TGTGCCAGCTCACCGGGACAGGGGTCCCTCTACGAGCAGTACTTC. It codes for CASSPGQGSLYEQYF.

The genes are TRBV7-3 and TRBJ2-3; D is possibly TRBD2 (6 bases). Germline CDR1 reads SGHTA; CDR2 reads FQGTGA. Deletions cut 5 bases from V and 2 bases from J, with 14 bases between. CDR3 length equals 15 residues. The CDR3 nucleotides read TGTGCCAGCAGCCCCGGGACTTTTTACACAGATACGCAGTATTTT. Protein sequence: CASSPGTFYTDTQYF. The entire variable domain, with the rest obtained from reference TRBV7-3 and TRBJ2-3, is as follows: GAGVSQTPSNKVTEKGKYVELRCDPISGHTALYWYRQSLGQGPEFLIYFQGTGAADDSGLPNDRFFAVRPEGSVSTLKIQRTERGDSAVYLCASSPGTFYTDTQYFGPGTRLTVL.

The chain is built from TRBV10-3 and TRBJ2-7; the D gene is possibly TRBD1 (5 bases). The CDR3 is made up of 13 amino acids. Germline lookup yields CDR1 ENHRY and CDR2 SYGVKD. V gave up 6 bases and J gave up 2 bases, with 11 bases separating them. This CDR3 reads CAISQGRTYEQYF. CDR3 bases: TGTGCCATCAGCCAGGGCAGAACCTACGAGCAGTACTTC.

The chain couples TRBV4-1 to TRBJ2-3; possible D gene TRBD2, 5 bases. Germline loops: CDR1 MGHRA, CDR2 YSYEKL. Trimming took off 1 base at V and 5 bases at J, with 16 bases between the two ends. This CDR3 is 16 amino acids long. The CDR3 reads CASSQVLRREGDTQYF. The CDR3 region has the DNA TGCGCCAGCAGCCAAGTTTTAAGGCGCGAGGGAGATACGCAGTATTTT.

The chain combines TRBV12-3 or TRBV12-4 with TRBJ2-1; D is unclear. The CDR3 consists of 13 residues. Trimming pared 3 bases from V and 5 bases from J, leaving 8 bases between. This CDR3 is CASSLRLNNEQFF. DNA for the CDR3: TGTGCCAGCAGTTTGCGTCTAAACAATGAGCAGTTCTTC.

This clone was observed a few times. The chain carries TRBV6-5 and TRBJ1-5, with D possibly being TRBD1 (5 bases). Germline CDR1 reads MNHEY; CDR2 reads SVGAGI. The CDR3 has 14 amino acids. V lost 3 bases and J lost 2, with 8 bases in between. The CDR3 spells CASSYSRGNQPQHF. The DNA for the CDR3 is TGTGCCAGCAGTTATAGCAGGGGCAATCAGCCCCAGCATTTT.

The chain combines TRBV20-1 with TRBJ2-1; D may be TRBD2 (6 bases). CDR1 DFQATT and CDR2 SNEGSKA come from the germline V gene (reference sequence). CDR3 length equals 13 residues. Trimming shortened V by 3 bases and J by 5 bases, and 11 bases separated the two germline ends. As DNA, the CDR3 is TGCAGTGCTAGTCTGTGGGGGGACAATGAGCAGTTCTTC. Encoded protein: CSASLWGDNEQFF.

The chain has TRBV2 and TRBJ1-5; D remains unclear. CDR1 is SNHLY, CDR2 FYNNEI, per germline. CDR3 length: 13 residues. V gave up 7 bases and J gave up 1 base, with 8 bases separating them. The CDR3 DNA is TGTGCCAGCACTGACCAGAGCAATCAGCCCCAGCATTTT. Protein product: CASTDQSNQPQHF. Full variable domain (outside the CDR3, taken from reference TRBV2 and TRBJ1-5): EPEVTQTPSHQVTQMGQEVILRCVPISNHLYFYWYRQILGQKVEFLVSFYNNEISEKSEIFDDQFSVERPDGSNFTLKIRSTKLEDSAMYFCASTDQSNQPQHFGDGTRLSIL.

This chain connects TRBV11-3 to TRBJ2-2; 7 nucleotides align to TRBD2. CDR3 length: 13 residues. CDR1 is SGHNT, CDR2 YENEEA, per germline. V lost 8 bases to trimming and J lost 6 bases; unmatched junction nucleotides: 6. In DNA, the CDR3 is TGTGCCAGCGGACTAGGGTTCGCCGGGGAGCTGTTTTTT. It yields the protein CASGLGFAGELFF. The whole variable domain, remainder taken from reference TRBV11-3 and TRBJ2-2, is EAGVVQSPRYKIIEKKQPVAFWCNPISGHNTLYWYLQNLGQGPELLIRYENEEAVDDSQLPKDRFSAERLKGVDSTLKIQPAELGDSAVYLCASGLGFAGELFFGEGSRLTVL.

This clone was counted a single time. The chain joins TRBV10-3 to TRBJ2-7, with D maybe TRBD2 (6 bases). This CDR3 contains 10 residues. The germline V and J ends were trimmed by 10 bases and 4 bases, with 8 bases remaining between them. Germline V gene sequence: CDR1 ENHRY, CDR2 SYGVKD. CDR3 sequence reads: CATGTYEQYF. Here the CDR3 DNA reads TGTGCCACCGGGACTTACGAGCAGTACTTC.

The chain uses TRBV30 and TRBJ2-7; D perhaps matches TRBD1 (6 bases). CDR1 GTSNPN and CDR2 SVGIG come from the germline V gene (reference sequence). This CDR3 has 15 amino acids. V lost 4 bases and J lost 0, with 16 bases in between. In DNA, the CDR3 is TGTGCCTGGATGAGTGGGACACATACCTCCTACGAGCAGTACTTC. It specifies CAWMSGTHTSYEQYF.

This clone appeared a single time. The genes are TRBV3-1 (or the pseudogene TRBV3-2) and TRBJ2-7, with 8 positions matching TRBD2. Germline CDR1 and CDR2: LGHDT and YNNKEL (reference sequence). CDR3 length: 12 amino acids. The V segment lost 4 bases and the J segment 7 bases; nucleotides outside the gene matches: 3. The CDR3: CASSPGRGEQYF. The DNA for the CDR3 is TGTGCCAGCAGCCCCGGGAGGGGTGAGCAGTACTTC.

Of note for this clone: A junction boundary mismatches the germline segment, possibly from a read error. The chain employs TRBV19 and TRBJ1-3; no clear D. The CDR3 runs 14 residues. CDR1 and CDR2 (germline): LNHDA, SQIVND (reference sequence). The CDR3 loop is CASSDGTLGDTIYF. The CDR3 DNA follows: TGTGCCAGTAGCGACGGTACTCTTGGAGACACCATATATTTT.

This CDR3 is CASSLGLAGGGVDTQYF. The CDR3 DNA is TGCGCCAGCAGCTTGGGACTAGCGGGAGGAGGAGTAGATACGCAGTATTTT. The rearrangement uses TRBV5-1 and TRBJ2-3; 13 bases fit TRBD2. V lost 0 bases and J lost 5; bases outside the gene matches: 6. The CDR3 consists of 17 residues. CDR1 SGHRS and CDR2 YFSETQ come from the germline V gene.